This TCR beta chain originates from a study of cytomegalovirus exposure and HLA in healthy donors. The CDR3 is 15 amino acids. Germline V CDR1 and CDR2: LNHDA, SQIVND (reference sequence). J gave up 4 bases and V 7 bases, and 6 bases lay outside the gene matches. Researchers ran the PCR with 60 Vbeta and 13 Jbeta primers. Clones were read by immunoSEQ multiplex PCR, and TCRdb kept only the in-frame ones, dropping some. The sample holds approximately 120,000 clones, roughly 85% seen once. Sequencing was performed on PBMCs. The source is a man aged 18 to 35 in good health and CMV-seropositive. The chain employs TRBV19 and TRBJ2-6; 8 bases line up with TRBD2. The CDR3 region is CASMIAGPGANVLTF. CDR3 DNA sequence: TGTGCCAGTATGATAGCGGGGCCCGGGGCCAACGTCCTGACTTTC.